This T cell receptor (beta chain) was retrieved from a study of blood T cell repertoires in COVID-19. Study-level background: The samples span acute and convalescent COVID-19 from the United States, Italy and Spain. PBMCs, B-cell-depleted T cells, or T cells provided the cDNA or gDNA that made up the material.

V lost 2 bases, J lost 7 bases, and 6 bases stayed unmatched. Germline V gene sequence: CDR1 MNHEY, CDR2 SVGAGI. The CDR3 sequence is 16 residues long. Per the original data handling: Estimates of nucleated cell counts were drawn from the amplification of reference gene primers. The protocol was immunoSEQ multiplex PCR, while the TCRdb copy is restricted to in-frame clones and leaves out a portion. V, J and clone size are those of that table, while D and trimming were read from the DNA. Found here are some 40,000 clones, about 88% of them singletons; the top ten hold under 2.5%. The sequenced material came from peripheral blood. The chain is built from TRBV6-5 and TRBJ2-1; 12 nucleotides line up with TRBD2. The clonotype originates from a human donor in a cohort sampled during active COVID-19. The CDR3 DNA reads TGTGCCAGCAGTTACAGGCCTAGCGGGGGGGGGAATGAGCAGTTCTTC. This translates into CASSYRPSGGGNEQFF.